These T cell receptor beta chains were read from a single sample in a study of cytomegalovirus exposure and HLA in healthy donors. Repertoires were generated with immunoSEQ multiplex PCR, while TCRdb's copy carries only in-frame clones and drops some. The sample holds around 110,000 clones, over 50% seen once. Sequenced: PBMCs. Receptor source: a woman in her 40s in good health and CMV-seropositive. Both conserved end residues are trimmed from each CDR3. Each record gives: V gene, CDR3 length, J gene, CDR3 protein.

TRBV2	12	TRBJ2-7	ASTEQGWQYEQY
TRBV9	12	TRBJ2-3	ASSVGTATDTQY
TRBV25-1	12	TRBJ2-7	ASSEPGEGYEQY
TRBV28	12	TRBJ2-7	ASSFRGIAYEQY
TRBV9	15	TRBJ2-3	ASSPGTSGGRRETQY
TRBV9	13	TRBJ2-5	ASSPLGLASETQY
TRBV15	13	TRBJ2-1	ATSREEGAYNEQF
TRBV11-2	13	TRBJ1-2	ASSLVGGTNYGYT
TRBV4-2	16	TRBJ2-5	ASSQDLVSGIPPETQY
TRBV5-1	13	TRBJ2-4	ASSSPEEAKNIQY
TRBV7-9	10	TRBJ1-1	ASSLLQGEAF
TRBV5-1	13	TRBJ1-6	ASSLEGTGVSPLH
TRBV6-5	13	TRBJ1-1	ASSYKYRAHTEAF
TRBV15	13	TRBJ2-3	ATSIPGGGADTQY
TRBV29-1	10	TRBJ1-5	SVEVAGGPQH
TRBV21-1	12	TRBJ2-1	ATTGFSSYNEQF
TRBV4-2	13	TRBJ2-3	ASSQKREGTDTQY
TRBV7-9	13	TRBJ1-2	ASSPQGLANYGYT
TRBV10-3	12	TRBJ1-1	AISESPGSTEAF
TRBV27	13	TRBJ1-1	ASSLATGHRGEAF
TRBV12-5	13	TRBJ2-1	ASGRGLDGVNEQF
TRBV21-1	14	TRBJ2-7	ASSRYARGPSYEQY
TRBV6-5	11	TRBJ1-4	ASRGQGLSKLF
TRBV6-1	11	TRBJ2-7	ASSWDRDYEQY
TRBV27	11	TRBJ2-5	ASSQGGMQTQY
TRBV13	14	TRBJ2-5	ASSLLAGGEQETQY
TRBV27	12	TRBJ1-1	ASSSSVPNTEAF
TRBV30	12	TRBJ1-5	ASQGADGNQPQH
TRBV6-6	14	TRBJ2-2	ASSSTSGRGTGELF
TRBV5-1	11	TRBJ1-1	ASSSTGNTEAF
TRBV6-5	14	TRBJ2-3	ASSYSGGIPTDTQY
TRBV27	11	TRBJ1-4	ASSRGQEEKLF
TRBV19	12	TRBJ1-1	ASSTGDSATEAF
TRBV19	15	TRBJ1-1	ASSPNRQGAVNTEAF
TRBV14	13	TRBJ1-3	ASSVGGGSGNTIY
TRBV14	13	TRBJ1-5	ASSPTGTSNQPQH
TRBV11-2	15	TRBJ2-7	ASSLEPYLEGSYEQY
TRBV6-1	11	TRBJ1-2	ASSLHREFGYT
TRBV11-2	11	TRBJ1-2	ASSPGTGNGYT
TRBV7-8	12	TRBJ1-5	ASSLGLGNQPQH
TRBV14	16	TRBJ2-5	ASSQGAQGAPSQETQY
TRBV5-6	11	TRBJ2-5	ASSPDRVETQY
TRBV27	13	TRBJ2-5	ASSQLAGGLKEQY
TRBV19	10	TRBJ1-2	ASNPGADGYT
TRBV10-1	14	TRBJ1-1	ASSESRGGGTYPAF
TRBV5-4	12	TRBJ1-1	ASSLEGIRAEAF
TRBV25-1	12	TRBJ2-6	ASSTGSGANVLT
TRBV27	10	TRBJ2-1	ASGLADDEQF
TRBV5-1	13	TRBJ1-2	ASSLGRVQSGGYT
TRBV5-1	12	TRBJ1-2	ASSLNRAHGGYT
TRBV5-1	13	TRBJ1-4	ASSYTDATNEKLF
TRBV5-5	13	TRBJ1-2	ASSPIQGQGNGYT
TRBV5-4	13	TRBJ2-3	ASSVSSGRADTQY
TRBV2	13	TRBJ1-1	ASSPETTGDTEAF